The next 12 T cell receptor beta chains were all read from a single sample in a study of T cells in Graves' hyperthyroidism and ophthalmopathy. Researchers took RNA transcripts and amplified the TCR beta CDR3 regions from them. The HTBI primer set drove a first-round RT-PCR of the TCR CDR3. Each CDR3 protein is one row after TCRdb ran MiXCR on the multiplex PCR reads. The sample has 500,000 to 600,000 distinct CDR3 sequences; 46% are singletons. The sequenced sample consisted of peripheral blood or thyroid tissue (not recorded which). The source of these receptors is an adult woman with Graves' disease, either hyperthyroidism or ophthalmopathy (not recorded which).

The chain is built from TRBV19 and TRBJ2-6; D may be TRBD2 (6 bases). The CDR3 extends over 16 amino acids. Looked up from germline, CDR1 is LNHDA and CDR2 is SQIVND (reference sequence). V lost 3 bases and J 0 bases, leaving 9 bases between the germline ends. The CDR3, as DNA: TGTGCCAGTAGTATCGGAGGGGCCTCTGGGGCCAACGTCCTGACTTTC. Protein sequence: CASSIGGASGANVLTF.

The J gene is TRBJ2-5, the V gene TRBV29-1, with D unresolved. The CDR3 is made up of 12 amino acids. Germline CDR1 SQVTM, CDR2 ANQGSEA. The V end was cut by 4 bases, the J end by 9 bases, with 15 bases between. CDR3 loop: CSVGGPSQPQYF. CDR3 DNA sequence: TGCAGCGTTGGTGGCCCTAGTCAGCCCCAGTACTTC.

The chain couples TRBV7-8 to TRBJ1-5; perhaps TRBD1 as D (5 bases). Looked up from germline, CDR1 is SGHVS and CDR2 is FQNEAQ. This CDR3 has 15 amino acids. Trimming left V 6 bases short and J 3 bases short, with 15 bases between. CDR3 sequence (DNA): TGTGCCAGCAGTCCGGGGGGGGTGACCAATCAGCCCCAGCATTTT. Its protein is CASSPGGVTNQPQHF.

This clonotype turned up a few times. The chain joins TRBV7-8 to TRBJ1-6; D unclear. V was pared by 1 base and J by 7 bases, with 20 bases between. Germline lookup yields CDR1 SGHVS and CDR2 FQNEAQ. This CDR3 comprises 18 residues. As DNA, the CDR3 is TGTGCCAGCAGCTTAGGGGCGGCTACTACCAAAACGAATTCACCCCTCCACTTT. Translation: CASSLGAATTKTNSPLHF. Drawing the rest from reference TRBV7-8 and TRBJ1-6, the complete variable domain is GAGVSQSPRYKVAKRGQDVALRCDPISGHVSLFWYQQALGQGPEFLTYFQNEAQLDKSGLPSDRFFAERPEGSVSTLKIQRTQQEDSAVYLCASSLGAATTKTNSPLHFGNGTRLTVT.

The chain uses TRBV10-3 and TRBJ2-5; the D gene is possibly TRBD1 (5 bases). The J call may be wrong; the DNA end is better matched by TRBJ2-7. The CDR3 extends over 12 amino acids. The germline CDR1 and CDR2 sequences are ENHRY and SYGVKD. The CDR3 loop reads CAIVDTGGEQYF. CDR3 DNA sequence: TGTGCCATTGTGGACACGGGCGGCGAGCAGTACTTC.

In this sample, this clonotype turned up many times. The chain joins TRBV5-6 to TRBJ1-4; D is uncertain. Germline CDR1 SGHDT, CDR2 YYEEEE. This CDR3 is built from 13 residues. V lost 3 bases to trimming and J lost 6 bases, with 9 bases between them. The CDR3, as DNA: TGTGCCAGCAGCTCCAGACCAGATGAAAAACTGTTTTTT. Translated: CASSSRPDEKLFF.

The table lists this clonotype with many counts. This sequence joins TRBV9 and TRBJ1-3; D may be TRBD1 (6 bases). CDR3 length equals 15 residues. Germline lookup yields CDR1 SGDLS and CDR2 YYNGEE. V was pared by 3 bases and J by 0 bases, with 10 bases between. This chain's CDR3 is CASSGDTLSGNTIYF. CDR3 bases: TGTGCCAGCAGCGGGGACACTCTCTCTGGAAACACCATATATTTT.

This clonotype was seen only a few times. The chain recombines TRBV19 with TRBJ1-2; TRBD1 aligns across 7 bases. The CDR3 spans 13 residues. Unmatched junction bases numbered 1, after V lost 3 bases and J lost 3 bases. Per germline, CDR1 LNHDA and CDR2 SQIVND (reference sequence). This chain's CDR3 is CASSITGDYGYTF. The CDR3 DNA sequence: TGTGCCAGTAGTATTACAGGGGACTATGGCTACACCTTC.

The chain couples TRBV20-1 to TRBJ2-7; D could derive from TRBD1 or TRBD2 (5 bases each). The CDR3 length is 13 residues. V lost 5 bases, J lost 0 bases, and 11 bases lay in between. Germline CDR1 and CDR2: DFQATT and SNEGSKA (reference sequence). CDR3 loop: CSADYRYSYEQYF. Written as DNA, the CDR3 is TGCAGTGCTGACTACAGGTACTCCTACGAGCAGTACTTC.

In this sample, this clonotype turned up many times. This chain joins TRBV5-5 and TRBJ1-1; possibly TRBD1 for D (5 bases). Germline V gene lookup returns CDR1 SGHKS and CDR2 YYEKEE (reference sequence). Trimming took off 5 bases at V and 1 base at J, with 15 bases between the two ends. The CDR3 totals 15 residues. The CDR3 is CASRKSGPTNTEAFF. The CDR3 DNA reads TGTGCCAGCAGAAAATCAGGGCCTACGAACACTGAAGCTTTCTTT.

The chain couples TRBV4-1 to TRBJ1-1; the D is unclear. Per the germline V gene, CDR1 is MGHRA and CDR2 is YSYEKL. V was trimmed by 0 bases and J by 4 bases, leaving 15 bases between them. There are 16 residues in the CDR3. Here the CDR3 reads CASSQDRKPRVTEAFF. The CDR3 DNA is TGCGCCAGCAGCCAAGATAGGAAGCCCCGGGTCACTGAAGCTTTCTTT.

This clonotype came up many times. The chain combines TRBV7-6 with TRBJ2-6; 8 bases are a match to TRBD1. The CDR3 extends over 17 amino acids. CDR1 and CDR2 from the germline V gene are SGHVS and FNYEAQ. The ends lost 0 bases at V and 3 bases at J; junction bases unmatched: 4. The CDR3, as DNA: TGTGCCAGCAGCTTAGCCCAGGGGGCGGTTGGGGCCAACGTCCTGACTTTC. Its protein product is CASSLAQGAVGANVLTF.